These 10 T cell receptor beta chains originate from one sample sequenced in a study of blood T cell repertoires in COVID-19. Method: immunoSEQ multiplex PCR; TCRdb's copy keeps in-frame clones and lacks some. The data hold about 60,000 clones, with 88% observed a single time. The sequenced sample consisted of peripheral blood. The receptors here all came from a man in his 60s with acute or convalescent COVID-19.

The chain couples TRBV7-2 to TRBJ1-2; 11 bases align to TRBD1. The trim removed 1 base at V and 8 bases at J, leaving 9 bases unmatched. Germline V CDR1 and CDR2: SGHTA, FQGNSA. This CDR3 has 16 residues. For the CDR3, the DNA is TGTGCCAGCAGCTTAGGGTCCGGGACAGGGGGAAGCGGCTACACCTTC. Translating it yields CASSLGSGTGGSGYTF.

The chain carries TRBV15 and TRBJ2-4; 7 bases are a match to TRBD2. The germline gives CDR1 LNHNV, CDR2 YYDKDF (reference sequence). The CDR3 runs 16 residues. V shed 0 bases, J shed 2 bases, and the junction held 4 bases outside the gene matches. CDR3 amino acids: CATSRDGGGTKNIQYF. CDR3 in DNA: TGTGCCACCAGCAGAGATGGGGGGGGAACCAAAAACATTCAGTACTTC.

The chain couples TRBV19 to TRBJ2-7; D might be TRBD2 (5 bases). CDR1 and CDR2 (germline): LNHDA, SQIVND (reference sequence). The CDR3 sequence is 15 residues long. Trimming left V 4 bases short and J 3 bases short, with 16 bases between. CDR3 in DNA: TGTGCCAGTAGTACCGGGGTATTTGCTGGCTACGAGCAGTACTTC. Protein: CASSTGVFAGYEQYF. The full variable domain, rest sourced from reference TRBV19 and TRBJ2-7, is DGGITQSPKYLFRKEGQNVTLSCEQNLNHDAMYWYRQDPGQGLRLIYYSQIVNDFQKGDIAEGYSVSREKKESFPLTVTSAQKNPTAFYLCASSTGVFAGYEQYFGPGTRLTVT.

This chain links TRBV5-6 with TRBJ1-1; a weak D match, TRBD1 (5 bases). Trimming took 2 bases from V and 3 from J, leaving 8 bases between them. This CDR3 comprises 13 residues. Germline V gene lookup returns CDR1 SGHDT and CDR2 YYEEEE. This CDR3 reads CASSLTRDTEAFF. The CDR3 region has the DNA TGTGCCAGCAGCTTAACCAGGGACACTGAAGCTTTCTTT.

The V gene is TRBV5-1, the J gene TRBJ2-7; 7 bases are a match to TRBD1. CDR3 length equals 15 residues. Unmatched junction bases numbered 16, after V lost 7 bases and J lost 6 bases. Germline V gene data show CDR1 as SGHRS and CDR2 as YFSETQ. CDR3 coding DNA: TGCGCCAGCGCCCAGGTCCCGAGCCAGGGGGTCGAGCAGTACTTC. Translating gives CASAQVPSQGVEQYF.

The chain uses TRBV28 and TRBJ1-1; the D gene is possibly TRBD1 (5 bases). The CDR3 spans 15 residues. V was pared by 6 bases and J by 2 bases, with 16 bases between. Germline V gives CDR1 MDHEN, CDR2 SYDVKM. DNA for the CDR3: TGTGCCAGCAGCCCCGCTCCAGGGTTTAACACTGAAGCTTTCTTT. Protein: CASSPAPGFNTEAFF.

The rearrangement joins TRBV19 to TRBJ2-3, with 9 bases matching TRBD1. The V gene's germline CDR1 is LNHDA and CDR2 SQIVND (reference sequence). The CDR3 covers 16 residues. J gave up 1 base and V 5 bases, and 7 bases lay outside the gene matches. The CDR3 nucleotides read TGTGCCAGTAGTTCCGGGACAGGGTGGGGCACAGATACGCAGTATTTT. This encodes CASSSGTGWGTDTQYF.

J is TRBJ2-2 and V is TRBV18, with D possibly matching TRBD1 (5 bases). The CDR3 spans 15 residues. Deletions cut 8 bases from V and 0 bases from J, with 13 bases between. Per germline, CDR1 KGHSH and CDR2 LQKENI. The chain's CDR3 is CASTDSFANTGELFF. CDR3 sequence (DNA): TGTGCCAGCACCGACAGTTTCGCGAACACCGGGGAGCTGTTTTTT.

The J gene is TRBJ1-2, the V gene TRBV4-1, with a tentative D call TRBD1 (6 bases). This CDR3 has 13 amino acids. CDR1 and CDR2 from the germline V gene are MGHRA and YSYEKL. V lost 4 bases and J 4 bases, leaving 10 bases between the germline ends. As DNA, the CDR3 is TGCGCCAGCAGCCCCCAGGGGTCCTATGGCTACACCTTC. Its translation is CASSPQGSYGYTF.

The chain couples TRBV2 to TRBJ1-2; 8 nucleotides line up with TRBD1. There are 13 residues in the CDR3. The V gene end was trimmed by 8 bases and the J gene end by 4 bases; junction bases not matched to a gene: 6. Germline lookup yields CDR1 SNHLY and CDR2 FYNNEI. CDR3 sequence (DNA): TGTGCCAGCCTCAGGGGGCGAGGCTATGGCTACACCTTC. It is translated as CASLRGRGYGYTF.